The sequence of this T cell receptor (beta chain) was determined in a study of T cells in women clearing cervical HPV infection. The overall study: Cases were women with histologically confirmed HPV16-related CIN3 or worse, including 2 invasive cancers. The study, taken as a whole, reports: CIN3+ cases had significantly higher TCR richness than controls; evenness did not differ.

V gave up 3 bases and J gave up 3 bases; unmatched junction bases: 4. The CDR3 is 15 amino acids. Germline CDR1 is SGHRS and CDR2 is YFSETQ. Clones were sequenced by immunoSEQ multiplex PCR, and TCRdb holds only the in-frame ones, with some missing. Listed are about 31,000 clones; 3.1% falls within the top ten. A note on this clone: No antigen is known for it. The read is 3 residues too short to cover the CDR3 end, so that end is filled in from the germline J gene.

The rearrangement joins TRBV5-1 to TRBJ2-3; 10 bases line up with TRBD1. The specimen sequenced was blood buffy coat. The sequence was collected from a woman aged 18 to 75 with a cervical HPV16 infection that either progressed to CIN3+ or cleared (not recorded which). CDR3 loop: CASSSGQGGTDTQYF. The CDR3 DNA, read in part, is TGCGCCAGCAGCTCCGGACAGGGGGGGACAGATACG. Full variable domain (outside the CDR3, taken from reference TRBV5-1 and TRBJ2-3): KAGVTQTPRYLIKTRGQQVTLSCSPISGHRSVSWYQQTPGQGLQFLFEYFSETQRNKGNFPGRFSGRQFSNSRSEMNVSTLELGDSALYLCASSSGQGGTDTQYFGPGTRLTVL.